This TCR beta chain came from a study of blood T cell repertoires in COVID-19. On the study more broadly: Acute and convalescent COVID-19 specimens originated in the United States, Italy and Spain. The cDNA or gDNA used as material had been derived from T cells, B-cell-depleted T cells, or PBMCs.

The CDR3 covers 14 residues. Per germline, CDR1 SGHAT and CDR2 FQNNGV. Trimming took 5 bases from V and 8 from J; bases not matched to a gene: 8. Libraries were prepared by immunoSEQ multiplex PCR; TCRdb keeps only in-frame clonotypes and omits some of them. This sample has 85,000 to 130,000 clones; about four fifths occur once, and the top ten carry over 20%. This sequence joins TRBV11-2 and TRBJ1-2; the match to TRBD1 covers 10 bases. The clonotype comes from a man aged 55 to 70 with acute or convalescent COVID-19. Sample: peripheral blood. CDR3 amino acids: CASSPTGTGVGYTF. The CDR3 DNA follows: TGTGCCAGCAGCCCGACGGGGACAGGGGTGGGCTACACCTTC.